One and the same sample provided the 3 T cell receptor beta chains below, sequenced in a study of blood T cell repertoires in COVID-19. Assay used: immunoSEQ multiplex PCR; TCRdb lists only in-frame clones, some missing. The sample contains hundreds of thousands of clones, 75% to 90% of which appear only once. The source material was peripheral blood. The receptor source for this set is a woman in her fifties or sixties with COVID-19, enrolled during active disease.

The V call is TRBV27, the J call TRBJ2-5; a weak D match, TRBD2 (6 bases). The CDR3 is 14 residues long. Trimming removed 5 bases from V and 4 bases from J, with 14 bases in between. The V gene's germline CDR1 is MNHEY and CDR2 SMNVEV (reference sequence). CDR3 sequence (DNA): TGTGCCAGCAGTCCCAGTCGGGGGTTAGAGACCCAGTACTTC. Encoded protein: CASSPSRGLETQYF.

This rearrangement joins TRBV4-1 to TRBJ2-7, with 10 bases fitting TRBD1. Germline loops: CDR1 MGHRA, CDR2 YSYEKL. The junction had 15 bases not matched to a gene; V was cut back by 4 bases and J by 6 bases. The CDR3 sequence is 17 residues long. The CDR3 DNA reads TGCGCCAGCAGCCGAGGGGGACAGGGGCAGGTTGGGGGCGAGCAGTACTTC. Encoded protein: CASSRGGQGQVGGEQYF.

The rearrangement joins TRBV5-4 to TRBJ2-1; 7 nucleotides agree with TRBD2. Germline values: CDR1 SGHNT, CDR2 YYREEE (reference sequence). CDR3 length equals 14 residues. V shed 3 bases and J 5 bases; nucleotides not matched to a gene: 5. CDR3 loop: CASSSLAGDNEQFF. CDR3 in DNA: TGTGCCAGCAGCTCTTTGGCGGGGGACAATGAGCAGTTCTTC.